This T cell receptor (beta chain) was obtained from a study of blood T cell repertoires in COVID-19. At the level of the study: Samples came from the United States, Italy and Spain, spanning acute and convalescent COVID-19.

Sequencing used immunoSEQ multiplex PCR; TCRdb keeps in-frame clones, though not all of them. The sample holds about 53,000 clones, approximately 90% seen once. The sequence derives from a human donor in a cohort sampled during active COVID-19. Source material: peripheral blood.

CDR3 loop: CSASGGYGYTF. The DNA for the CDR3 is TGCAGTGCTAGTGGCGGCTACGGCTACACCTTC. The chain couples TRBV20-1 to TRBJ1-2, with unresolved D. CDR3 length: 11 amino acids. The germline V gene has CDR1 DFQATT and CDR2 SNEGSKA (reference sequence). V shed 3 bases and J shed 8 bases, with 10 bases lying between them.